This TCR beta chain was identified in a study of T cells in tumors and immune-related adverse events (dated by TCRdb to about 2021). The TCR beta locus was amplified and sequenced using the immunoSEQ assay, from which bulk TCR Vbeta CDR3 data were obtained. Processing in the source paper ran as follows. Non-productive CDR3s, sequences shorter than 7 amino acids, and those not starting with C or ending with F/W were excluded. Only specimens with at least 1000 reads were analysed, and clonotypes were defined at the amino acid level. Clonality was calculated as 1 minus Pielou's evenness. Library sizes were equalized by abundance-weighted random subsampling with replacement, repeated 100 times to report 95% confidence intervals. The Morisita overlap index was used to quantify repertoire overlap, and for each specimen the top 40 clones were checked for overlap with the irAE. TCRdb carries this immuneACCESS record with in-frame sequences only. Its versions omit some clonotypes, under half of them owing to an unresolved V gene in the studies checked, with the rest unexplained. V and J calls and clone size are those listed in that table; D and trimming were worked out from the DNA. The table for this sample lists roughly 24,000 clones; around nine tenths of them were counted only once. The ten most abundant clones make up over 1.3% of the sample.

Concerning this clone itself: Its antigen remains undetermined. No much larger clonotype is one base removed from it; base qualities were not supplied.

In the paper's terms, the treatment or condition label means: nivolumab (PD-1 blockade) given before sampling. The DNeasy Blood and Tissue Kit was used to extract DNA from formalin-fixed paraffin-embedded specimens. V drops 0 bases and J drops 7 bases, leaving 7 bases in between. There are 12 amino acids in the CDR3, from cysteine to phenylalanine inclusive. The only DNA kept is the CDR3, 36 bases in frame from the first base. The germline V gene yields SGHRS for CDR1 and YFSETQ for CDR2. The TCR was taken from a female donor with metastatic renal cell carcinoma. The sample in question was lymph node tissue, obtained from a patient treated with anti-PD-1 therapy. Recombination linked TRBV5-1 to TRBJ1-2, with no reliable assignment of the D segment. The DNA sequence is TGCGCCAGCAGCTTGGGAAACGCTGGCTACACCTTC. Protein translation: CASSLGNAGYTF.